This T cell receptor (beta chain) derives from a study of T cells in Graves' hyperthyroidism and ophthalmopathy. Points from the study as a whole: In validation, the model predicted ophthalmopathy. These predictions came a median roughly 6.5 months before onset. Most thyroid clonotypes with frequency above 0.001 were detected in blood.

As concerns this clonotype: Its cognate antigen is unknown.

Ophthalmopathy patients all had a Clinical Activity Score of at least 3, a NOSPECS grade of at least 4 and disease under 3 months old. For the diagnoses, clinical symptoms, serum thyroxine and TRAb, thyroid ultrasound and orbital computed tomography were used. The CDR3 runs to 15 residues. Trimming removed 1 base from V and 5 bases from J; junction bases left unmatched: 4. Germline lookup yields CDR1 LGHNT and CDR2 FRNRAP. Amplification yielded TCR beta CDR3 regions, with RNA transcripts as the source. A set of HTBI primers served as the primers for a first-round RT-PCR of the TCR CDR3. TCRdb re-derived calls from the multiplex PCR reads in MiXCR, one entry per CDR3 protein. This sample has over 500,000 distinct CDR3 sequences; roughly 15% occur once, and the top ten carry around 32%.

This receptor was obtained from a woman aged 25 to 45 with Graves' ophthalmopathy. The genes are TRBV12-5 and TRBJ1-2, with 10 nucleotides matching TRBD1. Sequencing used blood. CDR3 DNA: TGTGCTAGTGGTTTGGGGGGACAGGGGAAATATGGCTACACCTTC. Translated: CASGLGGQGKYGYTF.